The entry that follows covers one T cell receptor beta chain sequence. Germline CDR1 is SGHRS and CDR2 is YFSETQ. V was pared by 0 bases and J by 2 bases, with 6 bases of the junction left unmatched. This CDR3 is 16 amino acids long. The data derive from a study of blood T cell repertoires in COVID-19. Background on the study: Whether acute or convalescent, the COVID-19 samples came from the United States, Italy and Spain. The analysed material was cDNA or gDNA that came from T cells, B-cell-depleted T cells, or PBMCs.

Original analysis: Amplification of reference gene primers provided the estimated nucleated cell counts. Using immunoSEQ multiplex PCR, the repertoire was profiled, and TCRdb retains in-frame clones only, with some absent. V, J and clone size were drawn from that table, and D and trimming were deduced from the DNA. The profile shows about 240,000 clones, approximately 82% of them singletons. The chain combines TRBV5-1 with TRBJ2-5; 8 bases are a match to TRBD2. The receptor was derived from a man under 40 who had recovered from COVID-19. The sequenced material came from peripheral blood. The CDR3 loop is CASSLVGGGPQETQYF. DNA of the CDR3: TGCGCCAGCAGCTTGGTTGGCGGGGGGCCACAAGAGACCCAGTACTTC.